A selection of T cell receptor beta chains follows, all from one sample in a study of T-cell memory formation after mild COVID-19. Each CDR3 protein gets one entry after TCRdb re-called the 5' RACE reads with MiXCR. The sample includes approximately 430,000 distinct CDR3 sequences, around a quarter of them seen just once. The sequenced material came from PBMCs or a T cell subset sorted from them (not recorded which). These receptor sequences come from an adult woman who had mild COVID-19 (a few samples of this study predate the infection). Cell type and time point are not known. Both conserved end residues are part of each CDR3. The D gene is left open where the match is weak. The size of a clone is reported for some rows only, either as once, few or many, or as a class for expanded clones.

CASPEGAVGTSTYEQYF | TGTGCCAGTCCTGAGGGGGCAGTCGGGACTAGCACCTACGAGCAGTACTTC | TRBJ2-7 | - | TRBV6-1 | TRBD2
CASSPLGGSILHQPQHF | TGTGCCAGCAGCCCACTGGGGGGGAGTATTTTACACCAGCCCCAGCATTTT | TRBJ1-5 | few | TRBV5-5 | -
CASAYRGLTEAFF | TGTGCCAGCGCCTATCGGGGGCTCACTGAAGCTTTCTTT | TRBJ1-1 | - | TRBV27 | -
CASSVGDREGQPQHF | TGTGCCAGCAGCGTGGGAGACAGGGAAGGGCAGCCCCAGCATTTT | TRBJ1-5 | few | TRBV9 | TRBD1
CASSQDRDSSTGELFF | TGTGCCAGCAGCCAAGATCGGGACAGTTCCACCGGGGAGCTGTTTTTT | TRBJ2-2 | - | TRBV4-2 | TRBD1
CASSPRDRGLDTEAFF | TGTGCCAGCAGCCCTAGGGACAGGGGGCTCGACACTGAAGCTTTCTTT | TRBJ1-1 | few | TRBV7-9 | TRBD1
CASSQVGSSYNSPLHF | TGTGCCAGCAGCCAAGTCGGGAGCTCCTATAATTCACCCCTCCACTTT | TRBJ1-6 | few | TRBV3-1 | -
CASKFSGGHNEQFF | TGTGCCAGCAAATTTAGCGGGGGCCACAATGAGCAGTTCTTC | TRBJ2-1 | - | TRBV7-9 | TRBD2
CASSARTVNTEAFF | TGCGCCAGCAGCGCTCGGACAGTGAACACTGAAGCTTTCTTT | TRBJ1-1 | few | TRBV5-1 | -
CASSFPGLAGAKTQYF | TGTGCCAGCAGCTTTCCGGGACTAGCGGGGGCCAAGACCCAGTACTTC | TRBJ2-5 | many | TRBV7-2 | TRBD2
CSARGSGTSGGDYNEQFF | TGCAGTGCTAGGGGTAGTGGGACTAGCGGGGGGGACTACAATGAGCAGTTCTTC | TRBJ2-1 | - | TRBV20-1 | TRBD2